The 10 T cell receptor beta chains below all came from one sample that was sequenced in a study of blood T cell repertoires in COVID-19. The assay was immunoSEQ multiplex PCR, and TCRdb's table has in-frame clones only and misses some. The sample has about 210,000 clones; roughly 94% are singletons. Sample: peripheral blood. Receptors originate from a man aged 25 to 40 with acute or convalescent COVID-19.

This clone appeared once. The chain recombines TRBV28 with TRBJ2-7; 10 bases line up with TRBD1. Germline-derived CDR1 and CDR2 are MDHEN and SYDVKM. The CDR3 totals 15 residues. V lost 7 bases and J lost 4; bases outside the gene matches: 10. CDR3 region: CASTDRTGGVYEQYF. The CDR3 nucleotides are TGTGCCAGCACTGATCGGACAGGGGGAGTTTACGAGCAGTACTTC.

CDR3 amino acids: CASNLGAGSYGYTF. The CDR3, as DNA: TGTGCCAGCAACCTGGGAGCAGGTTCCTATGGCTACACCTTC. The J gene is TRBJ1-2, the V gene TRBV3-1 (or the pseudogene TRBV3-2); D uncertain. This CDR3 is 14 amino acids long. Per the germline V gene, CDR1 is LGHDT and CDR2 is YNNKEL (reference sequence). Deletions cut 7 bases from V and 4 bases from J, with 16 bases between.

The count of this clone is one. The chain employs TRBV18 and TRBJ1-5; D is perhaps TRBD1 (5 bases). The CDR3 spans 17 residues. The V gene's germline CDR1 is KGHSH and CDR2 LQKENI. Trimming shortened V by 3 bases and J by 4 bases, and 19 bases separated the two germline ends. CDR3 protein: CASSPLAGTGGNQPQHF. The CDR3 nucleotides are TGTGCCAGCTCACCCTTAGCCGGGACGGGAGGGAATCAGCCCCAGCATTTT.

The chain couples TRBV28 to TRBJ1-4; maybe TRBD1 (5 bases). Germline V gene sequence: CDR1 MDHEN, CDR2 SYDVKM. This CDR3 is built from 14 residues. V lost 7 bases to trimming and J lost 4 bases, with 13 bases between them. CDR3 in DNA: TGTGCCAGCACTGCCGACAGATATAATGAAAAACTGTTTTTT. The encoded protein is CASTADRYNEKLFF.

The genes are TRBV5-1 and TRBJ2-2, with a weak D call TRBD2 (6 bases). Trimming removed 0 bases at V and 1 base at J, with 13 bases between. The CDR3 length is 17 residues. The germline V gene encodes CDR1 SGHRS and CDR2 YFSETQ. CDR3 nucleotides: TGCGCCAGCAGCTTGGAGGTCCAGCGGGTGAACACCGGGGAGCTGTTTTTT. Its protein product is CASSLEVQRVNTGELFF. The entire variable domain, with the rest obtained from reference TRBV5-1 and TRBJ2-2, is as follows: KAGVTQTPRYLIKTRGQQVTLSCSPISGHRSVSWYQQTPGQGLQFLFEYFSETQRNKGNFPGRFSGRQFSNSRSEMNVSTLELGDSALYLCASSLEVQRVNTGELFFGEGSRLTVL.

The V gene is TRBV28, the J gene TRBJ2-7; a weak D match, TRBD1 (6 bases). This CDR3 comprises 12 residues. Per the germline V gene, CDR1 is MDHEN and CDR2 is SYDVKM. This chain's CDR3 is CVAQGMSYEQYF. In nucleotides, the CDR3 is TGTGTCGCACAGGGCATGTCCTACGAGCAGTACTTC.

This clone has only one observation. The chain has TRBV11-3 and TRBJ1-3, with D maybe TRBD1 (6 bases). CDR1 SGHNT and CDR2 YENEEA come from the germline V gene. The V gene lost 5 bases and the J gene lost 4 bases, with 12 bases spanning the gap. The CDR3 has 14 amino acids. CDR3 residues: CASSEGTPGNTIYF. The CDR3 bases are TGTGCCAGCAGCGAAGGGACACCCGGAAACACCATATATTTT.

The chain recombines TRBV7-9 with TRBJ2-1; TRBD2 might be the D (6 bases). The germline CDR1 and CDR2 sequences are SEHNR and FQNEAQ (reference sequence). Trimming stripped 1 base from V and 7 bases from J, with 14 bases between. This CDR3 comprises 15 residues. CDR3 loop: CASSLVSGGANEQFF. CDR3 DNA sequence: TGTGCCAGCAGCTTAGTATCCGGAGGGGCGAATGAGCAGTTCTTC.

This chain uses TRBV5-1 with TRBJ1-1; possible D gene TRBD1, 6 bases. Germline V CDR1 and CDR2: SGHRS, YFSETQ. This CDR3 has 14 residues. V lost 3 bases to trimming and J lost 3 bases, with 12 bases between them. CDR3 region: CASSSNDRYTEAFF. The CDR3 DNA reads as TGCGCCAGCAGCTCAAACGACAGGTACACTGAAGCTTTCTTT.

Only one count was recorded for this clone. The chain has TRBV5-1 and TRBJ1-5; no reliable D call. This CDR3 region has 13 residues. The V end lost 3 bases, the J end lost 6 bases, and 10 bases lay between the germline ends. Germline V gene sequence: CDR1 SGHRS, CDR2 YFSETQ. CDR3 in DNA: TGCGCCAGCAGCTACACGACGGGTCAGCCCCAGCATTTT. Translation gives CASSYTTGQPQHF.